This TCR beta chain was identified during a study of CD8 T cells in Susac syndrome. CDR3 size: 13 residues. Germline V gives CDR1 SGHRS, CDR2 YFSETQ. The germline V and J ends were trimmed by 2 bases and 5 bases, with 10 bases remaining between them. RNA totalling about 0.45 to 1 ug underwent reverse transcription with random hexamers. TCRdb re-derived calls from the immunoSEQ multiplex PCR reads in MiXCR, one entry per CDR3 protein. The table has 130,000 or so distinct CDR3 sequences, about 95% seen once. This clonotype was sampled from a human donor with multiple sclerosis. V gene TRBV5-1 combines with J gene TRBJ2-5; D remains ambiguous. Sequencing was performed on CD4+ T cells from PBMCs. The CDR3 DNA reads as TGCGCCAGCAGCTTTTGGAGTCCGGAGACCCAGTACTTC. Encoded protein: CASSFWSPETQYF.